This T cell receptor (beta chain) emerged from a study of blood T cell repertoires in COVID-19. Germline values: CDR1 LNHDA, CDR2 SQIVND (reference sequence). Germline trimming cut 4 bases from V and 10 bases from J; bases unmatched to any gene: 8. There are 14 residues in the CDR3. Using immunoSEQ multiplex PCR, the repertoire was profiled, and TCRdb retains in-frame clones only, with some absent. Of 130,000 or so clones in the sample, approximately 90% are singletons; the top ten hold roughly 18%. The genes are TRBV19 and TRBJ2-1; TRBD1 matches at 9 bases. The sequenced sample consisted of peripheral blood. The clonotype comes from a man aged 50-60 years with active or convalescent COVID-19. This CDR3 is CASSSRDRVGEQFF. CDR3 nucleotide sequence: TGTGCCAGTAGTAGCCGGGACAGGGTCGGGGAGCAGTTCTTC.